Below are 15 T cell receptor beta chains sequenced from a single sample in a study of graft-versus-host responses after intestinal transplantation. Assay: immunoSEQ multiplex PCR; the TCRdb copy retains only in-frame clones and omits some. Among approximately 100,000 clones, roughly 82% were seen once, and the ten largest hold under 1.5%. The starting material was PBMCs, obtained 255 days after intestinal transplant. These receptors came from a human patient who received an intestinal transplant, so some T cells may come from the graft donor.

This sequence joins TRBV10-2 and TRBJ2-5; the D gene is possibly TRBD2 (6 bases). The CDR3 sequence is 14 residues long. The V end lost 4 bases, the J end lost 1 base, and 10 bases lay between the germline ends. CDR1 and CDR2 from the germline V gene are WSHSY and SAAADI. CDR3 protein: CASSVGGPQETQYF. CDR3 nucleotides: TGCGCCAGCAGTGTGGGGGGTCCCCAAGAGACCCAGTACTTC.

The V and J genes are TRBV19 and TRBJ2-3; D is perhaps TRBD1 or TRBD2 (5 bases each). The CDR3 is 15 residues long. Trimming left V 3 bases short and J 5 bases short, with 15 bases between. Germline V CDR1 and CDR2: LNHDA, SQIVND (reference sequence). CDR3 coding DNA: TGTGCCAGTAGTATTGGGACCGAAGAGGAAGATACGCAGTATTTT. This gives the protein CASSIGTEEEDTQYF.

This clone showed up just once. This same CDR3 is encoded by further DNA sequences in the sample. This rearrangement joins TRBV6-5 to TRBJ1-1; tentatively, D is TRBD1 (5 bases). The CDR3 contains 12 residues. V lost 6 bases to trimming and J lost 11 bases, with 16 bases between them. From germline, CDR1 is MNHEY and CDR2 SVGAGI. In DNA form, the CDR3 reads TGTGCCAGCAGCCAAAGGGACCAGCTGGCTTTCTTT. Residues: CASSQRDQLAFF.

The rearrangement joins TRBV4-1 to TRBJ2-2; D gene ambiguous. CDR3 length: 19 amino acids. Trimming stripped 1 base from V and 0 bases from J, with 18 bases between. Germline-derived CDR1 and CDR2 are MGHRA and YSYEKL. The CDR3 DNA reads as TGCGCCAGCAGCCAAGGGGGTCCATCCCGGGTAGCGAACACCGGGGAGCTGTTTTTT. It yields the protein CASSQGGPSRVANTGELFF.

CDR3 residues: CASAQGSQETQYF. As DNA, the CDR3 is TGTGCCAGCGCCCAGGGGTCCCAAGAGACCCAGTACTTC. The chain is built from TRBV18 and TRBJ2-5, with D possibly TRBD1 on 6 matching bases. The CDR3 loop spans 13 amino acids. Germline V gene data show CDR1 as KGHSH and CDR2 as LQKENI. V was shortened by 8 bases and J by 1 base, with 11 bases between the two germline ends.

The chain uses TRBV4-1 and TRBJ1-5; tentative D call: TRBD1 (5 bases). The germline V gene has CDR1 MGHRA and CDR2 YSYEKL. V was clipped by 0 bases and J by 4 bases, with 10 bases between them. There are 15 residues in the CDR3. DNA for the CDR3: TGCGCCAGCAGCCAAGAGTATGGGGGGAATCAGCCCCAGCATTTT. This encodes CASSQEYGGNQPQHF.

This chain uses TRBV11-2 with TRBJ2-7; TRBD2 might be the D (5 bases). The CDR3 spans 14 residues. V was cut by 5 bases and J by 1 base, with 12 bases left in between. Per germline, CDR1 SGHAT and CDR2 FQNNGV. CDR3 region: CASSPRRGSYEQYF. The CDR3 bases are TGTGCCAGCAGCCCCCGCCGGGGATCCTACGAGCAGTACTTC.

This chain links TRBV18 with TRBJ1-6; 7 nucleotides line up with TRBD1. The CDR3 length is 17 residues. Germline loops: CDR1 KGHSH, CDR2 LQKENI. V shed 1 base and J 0 bases; nucleotides not matched to a gene: 3. The CDR3 DNA reads as TGTGCCAGCTCACCACTCGACAGGGACTCCTATAATTCACCCCTCCACTTT. This gives the protein CASSPLDRDSYNSPLHF. The variable domain in full, completed from reference TRBV18 and TRBJ1-6, reads NAGVMQNPRHLVRRRGQEARLRCSPMKGHSHVYWYRQLPEEGLKFMVYLQKENIIDESGMPKERFSAEFPKEGPSILRIQQVVRGDSAAYFCASSPLDRDSYNSPLHFGNGTRLTVT.

V usage is TRBV28 and J usage is TRBJ1-5; 7 nucleotides align to TRBD1. With V trimmed by 4 bases and J by 10 bases, 13 bases remained unmatched. Per germline, CDR1 MDHEN and CDR2 SYDVKM. CDR3 length equals 15 residues. CDR3 nucleotides: TGTGCCAGCAGTTCCGGGACAGCTACCATCAGCCCCCAGCATTTT. Encoded protein: CASSSGTATISPQHF.

The chain recombines TRBV6-5 with TRBJ1-5, with a weak D call TRBD1 (5 bases). Deletions cut 5 bases from V and 4 bases from J, with 9 bases between. Germline CDR1 and CDR2: MNHEY and SVGAGI. The CDR3 extends over 13 amino acids. The CDR3 loop reads CASSGGVNQPQHF. As DNA, the CDR3 is TGTGCCAGCAGTGGGGGGGTAAATCAGCCCCAGCATTTT.

The CDR3: CASIRGRTGSNQPQHF. The CDR3 DNA reads as TGTGCCAGCATCCGAGGCCGGACAGGGAGCAATCAGCCCCAGCATTTT. The chain is built from TRBV28 and TRBJ1-5, with 8 positions matching TRBD1. Trimming removed 7 bases from V and 1 base from J; junction bases left unmatched: 9. From germline, CDR1 is MDHEN and CDR2 SYDVKM. CDR3 length: 16 amino acids.

J is TRBJ2-2 and V is TRBV28, with D unresolved. CDR3 length equals 10 residues. V was shortened by 6 bases and J by 7 bases, with 3 bases between the two germline ends. Germline V lookup: CDR1 MDHEN, CDR2 SYDVKM. CDR3 in amino acids: CASRGGELFF. CDR3 nucleotide sequence: TGTGCCAGCAGAGGCGGGGAGCTGTTTTTT.

The V and J genes are TRBV6-1 and TRBJ2-5, with 8 bases matching TRBD1. The germline CDR1 and CDR2 sequences are MNHNS and SASEGT. There are 17 residues in the CDR3. Trimming at V came to 4 bases and at J to 3 bases, leaving 13 bases not matched to a gene. The CDR3 here is CASSALQGARGEETQYF. The DNA for the CDR3 is TGTGCCAGCAGTGCTTTGCAGGGGGCGCGGGGAGAAGAGACCCAGTACTTC.

In its sample, this clone was seen a few times. The V and J genes are TRBV5-1 and TRBJ2-7; D is possibly TRBD1 (6 bases). The CDR3 is 16 residues long. Germline lookup yields CDR1 SGHRS and CDR2 YFSETQ. V was clipped by 6 bases and J by 2 bases, with 21 bases between them. The chain's CDR3 is CASTSSPGTTTYEQYF. CDR3 DNA: TGCGCCAGCACCTCCTCCCCGGGGACAACCACCTACGAGCAGTACTTC. The full variable domain, rest sourced from reference TRBV5-1 and TRBJ2-7, is KAGVTQTPRYLIKTRGQQVTLSCSPISGHRSVSWYQQTPGQGLQFLFEYFSETQRNKGNFPGRFSGRQFSNSRSEMNVSTLELGDSALYLCASTSSPGTTTYEQYFGPGTRLTVT.

The chain uses TRBV27 and TRBJ2-3; D call uncertain. The CDR3 extends over 13 amino acids. The V end was cut by 2 bases, the J end by 2 bases, with 5 bases between. Germline lookup yields CDR1 MNHEY and CDR2 SMNVEV (reference sequence). The CDR3 coding sequence is TGTGCCAGCAGTTTAAGGGTCACAGATACGCAGTATTTT. This gives the protein CASSLRVTDTQYF.